This T cell receptor beta chain originates from a study of T cell responses to AZD1222 COVID-19 vaccine. Generated by immunoSEQ multiplex PCR, the TCRdb table keeps only in-frame clones and is missing some. The data show about 190,000 clones, with roughly nine tenths seen just once and 3.6% held by the top ten. Trimming removed 4 bases at V and 7 bases at J, with 11 bases between. The CDR3 sequence is 13 residues long. Points from the study as a whole: CD4 TCRs linked to vaccination spanned spike, dominating at 160-218 and 743-854. Most donors were white British, females outnumbered males, and clonal diversity was possibly underestimated. No day 14 peak samples; only post-peak repertoires were characterized.

For this clone: Its antigen is currently unknown.

Sequences were derived from peripheral blood, sampled 28 days after the second dose of the MenACWY control vaccine. The chain is built from TRBV12-3 or TRBV12-4 and TRBJ1-5; D is unresolved. This clonotype was sampled from an adult who received the MenACWY meningococcal vaccine as a control. The CDR3 protein is CASSSNPQQPQHF. The CDR3 bases are TGTGCCAGCAGTTCGAACCCCCAGCAGCCCCAGCATTTT.